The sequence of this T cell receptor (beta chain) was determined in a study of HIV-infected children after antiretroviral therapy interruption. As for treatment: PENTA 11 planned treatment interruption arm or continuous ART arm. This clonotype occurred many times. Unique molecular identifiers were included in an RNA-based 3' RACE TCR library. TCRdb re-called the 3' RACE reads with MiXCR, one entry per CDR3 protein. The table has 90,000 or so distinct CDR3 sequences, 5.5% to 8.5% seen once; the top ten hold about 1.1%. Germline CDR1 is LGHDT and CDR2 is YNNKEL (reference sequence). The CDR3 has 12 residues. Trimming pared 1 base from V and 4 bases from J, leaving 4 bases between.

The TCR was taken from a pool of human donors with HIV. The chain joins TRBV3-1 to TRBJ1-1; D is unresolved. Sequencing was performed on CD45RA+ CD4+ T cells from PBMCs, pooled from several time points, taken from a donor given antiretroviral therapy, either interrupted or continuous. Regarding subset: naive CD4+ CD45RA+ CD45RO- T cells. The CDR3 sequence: CASSQGGTEAFF. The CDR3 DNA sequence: TGTGCCAGCAGCCAAGGGGGCACTGAAGCTTTCTTT.